Listed below are T cell receptor beta chains from one sample, sequenced in a study of cytomegalovirus exposure and HLA in healthy donors. The data were produced by immunoSEQ multiplex PCR, yet TCRdb's version contains in-frame clones alone and is incomplete. The sample's table shows 50,000 or so clones. Sequenced: PBMCs. These receptors were obtained from a woman between 35 and 50 years old in good health and CMV-seronegative. Both conserved end residues are part of each CDR3. Fields, in order: D gene, V gene, J gene, CDR3 DNA, CDR3 protein. D genes are given only for firm matches.

D gene: NA; V gene: TRBV30; J gene: TRBJ1-4; CDR3 DNA: TGTGCCTGGAGTGCCCCTGGCGGTGCAACTAATGAAAAACTGTTTTTT; CDR3 protein: CAWSAPGGATNEKLFF
D gene: TRBD1; V gene: TRBV19; J gene: TRBJ2-7; CDR3 DNA: TGTGCCAGTAGTGACAGGGTTTACGAGCAGTACTTC; CDR3 protein: CASSDRVYEQYF
D gene: TRBD2; V gene: TRBV7-2; J gene: TRBJ2-3; CDR3 DNA: TGTGCCAGCAGCGGTCTGGGACTAGCGGGGGTCCGCACAGATACGCAGTATTTT; CDR3 protein: CASSGLGLAGVRTDTQYF
D gene: NA; V gene: TRBV2; J gene: TRBJ2-7; CDR3 DNA: TGTGCCAGCAGCTGGACAAGACCCTACGAGCAGTACTTC; CDR3 protein: CASSWTRPYEQYF
D gene: NA; V gene: TRBV7-2; J gene: TRBJ2-3; CDR3 DNA: TGTGCCAGCAGCTTCCGAGATACGCAGTATTTT; CDR3 protein: CASSFRDTQYF
D gene: NA; V gene: TRBV18; J gene: TRBJ2-5; CDR3 DNA: TGTGCCAGCTCACCTTCGTCCGTCTCCCAAGAGACCCAGTACTTC; CDR3 protein: CASSPSSVSQETQYF
D gene: NA; V gene: TRBV28; J gene: TRBJ2-4; CDR3 DNA: TGTGCCAGCAGTTACAGGGACGGCACAAACATTCAGTACTTC; CDR3 protein: CASSYRDGTNIQYF
D gene: TRBD1; V gene: TRBV28; J gene: TRBJ2-1; CDR3 DNA: TGTGCCAGCAGTTTGCCCACGGGGACAGGGGCAAATGAGCAGTTCTTC; CDR3 protein: CASSLPTGTGANEQFF
D gene: NA; V gene: TRBV28; J gene: TRBJ2-3; CDR3 DNA: TGTGCCAGCAGTTTATTTAGCCGTAGCACAGATACGCAGTATTTT; CDR3 protein: CASSLFSRSTDTQYF
D gene: TRBD2; V gene: TRBV19; J gene: TRBJ2-1; CDR3 DNA: TGTGCCAGTATGGGGACTAGCGGGAGTCCCTCGGGTGAGCAGTTCTTC; CDR3 protein: CASMGTSGSPSGEQFF
D gene: TRBD1; V gene: TRBV28; J gene: TRBJ1-6; CDR3 DNA: TGTGCCAGCAGTTCAGATGGGACAGCTGAAAATTCACCCCTCCACTTT; CDR3 protein: CASSSDGTAENSPLHF
D gene: TRBD1; V gene: TRBV6-5; J gene: TRBJ1-2; CDR3 DNA: TGTGCCAGCAGTCGGACAGGGGTCAGCTATGGCTACACCTTC; CDR3 protein: CASSRTGVSYGYTF
D gene: NA; V gene: TRBV15; J gene: TRBJ2-3; CDR3 DNA: TGTGCCACCAGCGGAGAGGACTACGGTACAGATACGCAGTATTTT; CDR3 protein: CATSGEDYGTDTQYF
D gene: NA; V gene: TRBV28; J gene: TRBJ1-2; CDR3 DNA: TGTGCCAGCAGTTCCCGCTATGGCTACACCTTC; CDR3 protein: CASSSRYGYTF